These 22 T cell receptor beta chains share one sample of origin, sequenced in a study of blood T cell repertoires in COVID-19. Profiled with immunoSEQ multiplex PCR; TCRdb holds only in-frame clones, not every one. The sample lists 70,000 to 85,000 clones, 80% to 90% occurring once. Sequences were obtained from peripheral blood. Receptor source: an elderly man with active or convalescent COVID-19.

V is TRBV6-5 and J is TRBJ1-4; D not certain. Trimming stripped 6 bases from V and 5 bases from J, with 7 bases between. This CDR3 contains 12 residues. Germline V gives CDR1 MNHEY, CDR2 SVGAGI. The CDR3 nucleotides read TGTGCCAGCAGACAGAGCAATGAAAAACTGTTTTTT. The encoded protein is CASRQSNEKLFF.

V usage is TRBV7-9 and J usage is TRBJ2-1, with 8 bases that match TRBD2. Germline CDR1 reads SEHNR; CDR2 reads FQNEAQ (reference sequence). This CDR3 has 17 amino acids. V lost 0 bases to trimming and J lost 8 bases; unmatched junction nucleotides: 12. This chain's CDR3 is CASSLARPGHGRDEQFF. CDR3 coding DNA: TGTGCCAGCAGCTTAGCCAGACCCGGCCACGGGAGGGATGAGCAGTTCTTC.

In this sample, this clone turned up once. The genes are TRBV5-4 and TRBJ1-1, with 9 bases fitting TRBD1. The CDR3 has 14 amino acids. Germline V lookup: CDR1 SGHNT, CDR2 YYREEE (reference sequence). J lost 1 base, V lost 4 bases, and 2 bases had no gene match. The CDR3 here is CASSTQGANTEAFF. The CDR3 nucleotides read TGTGCCAGCAGCACACAGGGGGCGAACACTGAAGCTTTCTTT.

The V call is TRBV12-3 or TRBV12-4, the J call TRBJ1-1; 8 bases map to TRBD1. The CDR3 has 13 residues. With V trimmed by 7 bases and J by 5 bases, 6 bases remained unmatched. CDR3 region: CASTRTGSTEAFF. The CDR3, as DNA: TGTGCCAGCACCCGGACAGGGAGTACTGAAGCTTTCTTT.

The J gene is TRBJ2-7, the V gene TRBV6-6; a possible D gene is TRBD1 (5 bases). V shed 2 bases and J shed 3 bases, with 11 bases lying between them. Germline CDR1 reads MNHNY; CDR2 reads SVGAGI (reference sequence). CDR3 length: 14 residues. The chain's CDR3 is CASSYLDSNYEQYF. CDR3 DNA: TGTGCCAGCAGTTACCTCGACAGCAACTACGAGCAGTACTTC.

This clone showed up just a few times. The V and J genes are TRBV7-2 and TRBJ2-7, with 8 bases fitting TRBD1. This CDR3 has 17 amino acids. V dropped 1 base and J dropped 3; count of bases not matched to a gene: 11. Germline V gene lookup returns CDR1 SGHTA and CDR2 FQGNSA. CDR3 nucleotides: TGTGCCAGCAGCTTAGGGGGCGGACAGGGTATCGGCTACGAGCAGTACTTC. Translated, it gives CASSLGGGQGIGYEQYF.

The chain has TRBV2 and TRBJ1-4; a possible D gene is TRBD1 (5 bases). The V gene's germline CDR1 is SNHLY and CDR2 FYNNEI. Trimming removed 6 bases from V and 3 bases from J, with 17 bases in between. The CDR3 extends over 16 amino acids. The CDR3 protein is CASSERRRGSNEKLFF. The CDR3, as DNA: TGTGCCAGCAGCGAAAGGCGGCGGGGGTCTAATGAAAAACTGTTTTTT.

The chain uses TRBV2 and TRBJ1-6; 8 bases match TRBD1. The CDR3 spans 16 residues. Germline V gene sequence: CDR1 SNHLY, CDR2 FYNNEI. The trim removed 6 bases at V and 4 bases at J, leaving 8 bases unmatched. The CDR3 DNA is TGTGCCAGCAGATCAGACAGGGGTGTGTATAATTCACCCCTCCACTTT. As protein: CASRSDRGVYNSPLHF.

V gene TRBV6-5 combines with J gene TRBJ1-3; 9 nucleotides match TRBD1. From germline, CDR1 is MNHEY and CDR2 SVGAGI. The CDR3 sequence is 14 residues long. V shed 5 bases and J 9 bases; nucleotides not matched to a gene: 8. CDR3 in amino acids: CASSRVDRGSTIYF. The CDR3 region has the DNA TGTGCCAGCAGTCGGGTTGACAGGGGGAGCACCATATATTTT.

This clone appeared a few times. This chain connects TRBV7-9 to TRBJ2-5; a possible D gene is TRBD2 (5 bases). Germline CDR1 is SEHNR and CDR2 is FQNEAQ (reference sequence). There are 14 residues in the CDR3. Trimming took off 4 bases at V and 5 bases at J, with 14 bases between the two ends. The CDR3, as DNA: TGTGCCAGCAGCTGGGCGAGGGAAGGCGAGACCCAGTACTTC. Translation gives CASSWAREGETQYF. Full variable domain (missing parts from reference TRBV7-9 and TRBJ2-5): DTGVSQNPRHKITKRGQNVTFRCDPISEHNRLYWYRQTLGQGPEFLTYFQNEAQLEKSRLLSDRFSAERPKGSFSTLEIQRTEQGDSAMYLCASSWAREGETQYFGPGTRLLVL.

The V gene is TRBV20-1, the J gene TRBJ2-1, with 9 bases identical to TRBD2. The CDR3 consists of 18 residues. Germline V lookup: CDR1 DFQATT, CDR2 SNEGSKA (reference sequence). J was trimmed by 0 bases and V by 3 bases; bases with no gene match: 12. Here the CDR3 reads CSASGQVSGRPSYNEQFF. CDR3 DNA: TGCAGTGCTAGTGGGCAGGTGAGCGGGAGGCCCTCCTACAATGAGCAGTTCTTC.

The CDR3 DNA reads as TGTGCCAGCAGTGCGGAGCACACAGATACGCAGTATTTT. As protein: CASSAEHTDTQYF. The chain combines TRBV6-4 with TRBJ2-3, with D unclear. CDR3 size: 13 residues. V was shortened by 4 bases and J by 2 bases, with 7 bases between the two germline ends. Germline loops: CDR1 MRHNA, CDR2 SNTAGT.

The chain recombines TRBV6-5 with TRBJ2-1; TRBD2 aligns across 8 bases. CDR1 and CDR2 (germline): MNHEY, SVGAGI. V dropped 1 base and J dropped 1; count of bases not matched to a gene: 3. The length of the CDR3 is 16 residues. CDR3 sequence (DNA): TGTGCCAGCAGTTACTTCGGGGGGGCGTCCTACAATGAGCAGTTCTTC. It translates to CASSYFGGASYNEQFF.

This rearrangement joins TRBV11-2 to TRBJ2-7; TRBD2 matches 10 bases. The CDR3 contains 15 residues. From germline, CDR1 is SGHAT and CDR2 FQNNGV. Unmatched junction bases numbered 16, after V lost 5 bases and J lost 12 bases. The CDR3 DNA reads TGTGCCAGCAGCCGCACCGGGACTAGCGACTCCCTGCCGTACTTC. Translated: CASSRTGTSDSLPYF.

With regard to this clone: In the same sample, other DNA sequences code for this CDR3. The J gene is TRBJ1-2, the V gene TRBV5-1; 10 nucleotides line up with TRBD1. The CDR3 sequence is 14 residues long. After removal of 3 bases from V and 4 bases from J, the junction contained 3 bases not matched to a gene. Germline V gives CDR1 SGHRS, CDR2 YFSETQ. Here the CDR3 reads CASSSTGGGYGYTF. CDR3 nucleotides: TGCGCCAGCAGCTCGACAGGGGGCGGCTATGGCTACACCTTC.

The chain has TRBV28 and TRBJ1-4, with D maybe TRBD1 (6 bases). The CDR3 loop spans 16 amino acids. Germline lookup yields CDR1 MDHEN and CDR2 SYDVKM. The V gene lost 5 bases and the J gene lost 2 bases, with 15 bases spanning the gap. This CDR3 reads CASSRTGLGTNEKLFF. CDR3 DNA sequence: TGTGCCAGCAGTCGAACAGGGCTGGGGACTAATGAAAAACTGTTTTTT. Together with reference TRBV28 and TRBJ1-4, the CDR3 gives the full variable domain: DVKVTQSSRYLVKRTGEKVFLECVQDMDHENMFWYRQDPGLGLRLIYFSYDVKMKEKGDIPEGYSVSREKKERFSLILESASTNQTSMYLCASSRTGLGTNEKLFFGSGTQLSVL.

This chain uses TRBV6-5 with TRBJ1-2; 7 bases match TRBD1. CDR1 and CDR2 (germline): MNHEY, SVGAGI. Trimming took 5 bases from V and 4 from J; bases not matched to a gene: 7. The length of the CDR3 is 14 residues. This CDR3 is CASSRGQTAYGYTF. CDR3 bases: TGTGCCAGCAGTAGGGGACAGACAGCCTATGGCTACACCTTC.

This chain links TRBV6-4 with TRBJ2-5; 9 bases match TRBD2. The junction had 9 bases not matched to a gene; V was cut back by 0 bases and J by 4 bases. The germline V gene has CDR1 MRHNA and CDR2 SNTAGT. The CDR3 totals 17 residues. The CDR3 loop reads CASSDSWREGEGETQYF. In DNA, the CDR3 is TGTGCCAGCAGTGACTCTTGGCGGGAGGGGGAGGGAGAGACCCAGTACTTC.

V and J are TRBV11-2 and TRBJ2-5, with 12 bases identical to TRBD1. V lost 1 base, J lost 7 bases, and 10 bases stayed unmatched. CDR3 size: 17 residues. Germline V gene sequence: CDR1 SGHAT, CDR2 FQNNGV. CDR3 amino acids: CASSLVAGTGGYGTQYF. The CDR3, as DNA: TGTGCCAGCAGCTTAGTCGCCGGGACAGGGGGCTACGGGACCCAGTACTTC.

The chain uses TRBV16 and TRBJ1-1; D gene ambiguous. Trimming took 4 bases from V and 1 from J, leaving 7 bases between them. The CDR3 length is 13 residues. CDR1 is KGHSY, CDR2 FQNENV, per germline. This CDR3 reads CASSRLANTEAFF. The CDR3 coding sequence is TGTGCCAGCAGCCGTCTGGCGAACACTGAAGCTTTCTTT.

The CDR3 here is CASSRDRDTEAFF. CDR3 DNA sequence: TGTGCCAGCAGCCGAGACAGGGACACTGAAGCTTTCTTT. V and J are TRBV13 and TRBJ1-1, with 7 bases that match TRBD1. Per germline, CDR1 PRHDT and CDR2 FYEKMQ (reference sequence). The CDR3 covers 13 residues. V shed 5 bases, J shed 3 bases, and the junction held 3 bases outside the gene matches.

DNA for the CDR3: TGTGCCAGCAGCGCACTTAACACCGGGGAGCTGTTTTTT. Its protein is CASSALNTGELFF. V gene TRBV11-3 combines with J gene TRBJ2-2; D is uncertain. Germline V lookup: CDR1 SGHNT, CDR2 YENEEA. Deletions cut 5 bases from V and 2 bases from J, with 6 bases between. The CDR3 is 13 residues long.